Each of the 9 T cell receptor beta chains below was sequenced from the same sample in a study of T cell responses to AZD1222 COVID-19 vaccine. Method: immunoSEQ multiplex PCR; TCRdb's copy keeps in-frame clones and lacks some. The sample lists 60,000 to 100,000 clones; around 90% were seen once. The sample here was peripheral blood, taken on day 0 of MenACWY control vaccination. The receptor source for this set is an adult in good health.

The chain joins TRBV21-1 to TRBJ1-6; TRBD1 was called by the table and not checked on the DNA. TRBV21-1 is annotated as a pseudogene. This CDR3 has 16 residues. The CDR3, as DNA: TGTGCCAGCAGCACCCCGGGACAGGGCGTTACGTCACCCCTCCACTTT. Amino acid sequence: CASSTPGQGVTSPLHF.

The V and J genes are TRBV19 and TRBJ2-5, with D unresolved. CDR1 is LNHDA, CDR2 SQIVND, per germline (reference sequence). The CDR3 is 11 residues long. Trimming took off 6 bases at V and 4 bases at J, with 6 bases between the two ends. CDR3 DNA: TGTGCCAGTAGATTCGCAGAGACCCAGTACTTC. It translates to CASRFAETQYF.

In DNA form, the CDR3 reads TGTGCCAGCAGCGAGGACCAAAACTATGGCTACACCTTC. Amino acid sequence: CASSEDQNYGYTF. V gene TRBV7-6 combines with J gene TRBJ1-2; no clear D gene. The CDR3 has 13 amino acids. Trimming removed 5 bases from V and 2 bases from J, with 9 bases in between. Germline-derived CDR1 and CDR2 are SGHVS and FNYEAQ.

The chain combines TRBV20-1 with TRBJ2-7; the D is unclear. CDR3 length equals 11 residues. Germline V gene lookup returns CDR1 DFQATT and CDR2 SNEGSKA (reference sequence). Trimming pared 6 bases from V and 7 bases from J, leaving 13 bases between. Written as DNA, the CDR3 is TGCAGTGCGTACAGCCTCTTGGAGCAGTACTTC. This sequence encodes CSAYSLLEQYF.

The chain links TRBV4-3 to TRBJ1-6, with D hard to call. V gave up 0 bases and J gave up 10 bases, with 13 bases separating them. CDR3 length: 15 amino acids. Germline assignment: CDR1 LGHNA and CDR2 YSLEER. The CDR3 here is CASSQELGGNSPLHF. The CDR3 DNA follows: TGCGCCAGCAGCCAAGAGCTAGGCGGGAACTCACCCCTCCACTTT.

This clone was observed once. The rearrangement links TRBV9 to TRBJ2-1, with D possibly being TRBD1 (5 bases). The CDR3 spans 15 residues. Per the germline V gene, CDR1 is SGDLS and CDR2 is YYNGEE. The V end lost 0 bases, the J end lost 5 bases, and 12 bases lay between the germline ends. CDR3 in DNA: TGTGCCAGCAGCGTAGGGACACCTGGGAACAATGAGCAGTTCTTC. Translated, it gives CASSVGTPGNNEQFF.

The rearrangement links TRBV28 to TRBJ2-7, with D hard to call. This CDR3 has 11 amino acids. The germline V and J ends were trimmed by 8 bases and 2 bases, with 7 bases remaining between them. Germline-derived CDR1 and CDR2 are MDHEN and SYDVKM. The chain's CDR3 is CASGLAYEQYF. The CDR3 DNA reads TGTGCCAGCGGGCTGGCCTACGAGCAGTACTTC.

The V call is TRBV7-2, the J call TRBJ2-3; D is tentatively TRBD1 or TRBD2 (5 bases each). This CDR3 is built from 17 residues. CDR1 and CDR2 from the germline V gene are SGHTA and FQGNSA. The V gene lost 5 bases and the J gene lost 6 bases, with 24 bases spanning the gap. The CDR3 spells CASSPLRGASAGDTQYF. CDR3 coding DNA: TGTGCCAGCAGCCCCCTTAGAGGGGCTTCAGCTGGTGATACGCAGTATTTT.

The chain is built from TRBV11-3 and TRBJ2-1, with D hard to call. Germline assignment: CDR1 SGHNT and CDR2 YENEEA. Trimming removed 5 bases at V and 4 bases at J, with 15 bases between. The CDR3 runs 15 residues. CDR3 bases: TGTGCCAGCAGCCCCAGTTTAACGTCTTACAATGAGCAGTTCTTC. Translating gives CASSPSLTSYNEQFF.